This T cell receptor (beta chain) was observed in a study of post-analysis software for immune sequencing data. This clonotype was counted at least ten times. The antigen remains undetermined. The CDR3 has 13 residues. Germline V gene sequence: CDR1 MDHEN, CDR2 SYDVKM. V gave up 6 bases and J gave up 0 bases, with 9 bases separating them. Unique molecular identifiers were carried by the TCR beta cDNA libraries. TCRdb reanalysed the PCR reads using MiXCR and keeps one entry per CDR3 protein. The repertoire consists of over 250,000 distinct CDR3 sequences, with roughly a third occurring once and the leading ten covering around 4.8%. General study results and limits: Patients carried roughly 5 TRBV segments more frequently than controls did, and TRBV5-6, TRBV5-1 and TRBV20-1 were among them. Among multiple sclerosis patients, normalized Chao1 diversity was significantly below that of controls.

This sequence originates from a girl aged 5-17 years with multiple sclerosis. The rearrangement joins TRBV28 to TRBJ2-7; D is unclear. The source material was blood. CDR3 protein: CASSPDNSYEQYF. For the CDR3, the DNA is TGTGCCAGCAGCCCAGACAACTCCTACGAGCAGTACTTC.